This T cell receptor beta chain originates from a study of graft-versus-host responses after intestinal transplantation. Study-level background: Every recipient underwent anti-thymocyte globulin induction, then tacrolimus and steroids for roughly 3 years.

With respect to this clone: Its target is unknown.

The protocol was immunoSEQ multiplex PCR, while the TCRdb copy is restricted to in-frame clones and leaves out a portion. The sample has about 31,000 clones, roughly 80% seen once. Germline trimming cut 4 bases from V and 6 bases from J; bases unmatched to any gene: 10. Germline V CDR1 and CDR2: SNHLY, FYNNEI. This CDR3 region has 16 residues. Study-wide points: Clonal ratios of graft-versus-host to host-versus-graft in allografts were high for patients exhibiting graft-donor T cell macrochimerism. The highest levels of circulating GvH clones went along with early declines in HvG clones after transplant.

The V gene is TRBV2, the J gene TRBJ2-2, with TRBD1 matching 8 bases. This receptor was obtained from a human donor who received an intestinal transplant. Sequencing was performed on unstimulated CD8+ T cells sorted from spleen or lymph node cells, taken before intestinal transplant. The CDR3 spells CASSVDETGVSGELFF. CDR3 DNA sequence: TGTGCCAGCAGTGTTGATGAGACAGGGGTTTCCGGGGAGCTGTTTTTT.